This T cell receptor (beta chain) was identified in a study of blood T cell repertoires in COVID-19. Across the study: Researchers got acute and convalescent COVID-19 samples from the United States, Italy and Spain. T cells, B-cell-depleted T cells, or PBMCs supplied cDNA or gDNA.

The table lists this clone with a count of one. Per the original methods: Using reference gene primer amplification, nucleated cell counts were estimated. Measured with immunoSEQ multiplex PCR; TCRdb has only the in-frame clones, and not every one. V, J and clone size are those of that table, while D and trimming were read from the DNA. Of approximately 93,000 clones in the sample, roughly 90% were seen once. Germline V CDR1 and CDR2: LNHDA, SQIVND (reference sequence). V dropped 1 base and J dropped 5; count of bases not matched to a gene: 6. The length of the CDR3 is 15 residues. This sequence originates from a man aged 50-59 years with active or convalescent COVID-19. The V and J genes are TRBV19 and TRBJ2-5, with 8 bases fitting TRBD1. Input material: peripheral blood. This chain's CDR3 is CASSIGKDRAETQYF. The CDR3 DNA reads TGTGCCAGTAGTATAGGGAAGGACAGGGCGGAGACCCAGTACTTC.